This passage covers 16 T cell receptor beta chains from one sample sequenced in a study of immune characterization of retroperitoneal liposarcoma. One entry per CDR3 protein, called by TCRdb with MiXCR from the PCR reads. The sample lists approximately 11,000 distinct CDR3 sequences; 26% were seen once. Sequencing used blood. These receptors were obtained from a male donor with retroperitoneal liposarcoma.

This chain uses TRBV11-3 with TRBJ2-5; D could derive from TRBD1 or TRBD2 (5 bases each). The CDR3 loop spans 14 amino acids. V shed 3 bases and J shed 11 bases, with 19 bases lying between them. CDR1 is SGHNT and CDR2 is YENEEA in the germline V gene. The CDR3: CASSFGGSYNEQYF. The CDR3 nucleotides read TGTGCCAGCAGCTTTGGGGGTTCTTACAATGAGCAGTACTTC.

At least ten counts were recorded for this clonotype. The rearrangement uses TRBV7-2 and TRBJ1-2; 9 positions agree with TRBD1. The CDR3 covers 17 residues. J was trimmed by 4 bases and V by 5 bases; bases with no gene match: 14. Germline V gene sequence: CDR1 SGHTA, CDR2 FQGNSA. The CDR3 region is CASSAPGQGLIGYGYTF. CDR3 bases: TGTGCCAGCAGCGCTCCGGGACAGGGTCTAATAGGCTATGGCTACACCTTC.

This chain connects TRBV4-1 to TRBJ2-2; D unresolved. Germline V gene data show CDR1 as MGHRA and CDR2 as YSYEKL. This CDR3 comprises 17 residues. The V end was cut by 1 base, the J end by 2 bases, with 14 bases between. CDR3 nucleotides: TGCGCCAGCAGCCAAGTTCAAAGACACACCAACACCGGGGAGCTGTTTTTT. This translates into CASSQVQRHTNTGELFF.

The V and J genes are TRBV6-1 and TRBJ2-5; TRBD2 might be the D (6 bases). The closer fit of TRBJ2-7 to the DNA end suggests the J call may be wrong. The CDR3 loop spans 15 amino acids. The germline CDR1 and CDR2 sequences are MNHNS and SASEGT. The CDR3 is CASRKAGPGPYEQYF. The DNA of the CDR3 is TGTGCCAGCAGAAAGGCGGGACCGGGTCCCTACGAGCAGTACTTC.

This chain connects TRBV3-1 to TRBJ1-2, with D perhaps matching TRBD1 (5 bases). The CDR3 extends over 18 amino acids. Germline V lookup: CDR1 LGHDT, CDR2 YNNKEL (reference sequence). V lost 0 bases and J 8 bases, leaving 25 bases between the germline ends. The CDR3 loop reads CASSQDGAGRPGGRGYTF. The CDR3 coding sequence is TGTGCCAGCAGCCAAGATGGGGCAGGACGCCCAGGTGGAAGGGGCTACACCTTC.

The chain carries TRBV10-1 and TRBJ2-5; no reliable D call. V was trimmed by 3 bases and J by 11 bases, leaving 13 bases between them. The germline gives CDR1 WNHNN, CDR2 SYGVQD (reference sequence). The CDR3 runs to 12 residues. CDR3 region: CASSDPDVEQYF. CDR3 DNA sequence: TGCGCCAGCAGTGATCCGGATGTGGAGCAGTACTTC.

The chain is built from TRBV6-1 and TRBJ2-1; TRBD1 matches at 7 bases. The DNA end favors TRBJ2-7, so the J call may be wrong. In germline, CDR1 is MNHNS, CDR2 SASEGT. There are 15 residues in the CDR3. The CDR3 region has the DNA TGTGCCAGCAGTGACCGGACAGGAGCATCCTACGAGCAGTACGTC. Translated, it gives CASSDRTGASYEQYV.

The rearrangement uses TRBV7-2 and TRBJ2-1; D possibly matches TRBD1 or TRBD2 (7 bases each). The closer fit of TRBJ2-5 to the DNA end suggests the J call may be wrong. The germline gives CDR1 SGHTA, CDR2 FQGNSA. The CDR3 runs 15 residues. The CDR3 nucleotides are TGTGCCAGCAGCTTAGGGGGAGGGGGCACGGAGACCCAGTACTTC. Translating gives CASSLGGGGTETQYF.

The genes are TRBV4-1 and TRBJ2-1, with 10 bases that match TRBD2. CDR1 is MGHRA and CDR2 is YSYEKL in the germline V gene. This CDR3 has 16 amino acids. With 0 bases clipped from V and 13 bases from J, the junction kept 12 bases outside the gene matches. The DNA of the CDR3 is TGCGCCAGCAGCCAAGATGATAGCGGGGGGAGGCAGACCCAGTTCTTC. Translating it yields CASSQDDSGGRQTQFF.

At least ten counts were recorded for this clonotype. The rearrangement links TRBV6-1 to TRBJ1-2, with 9 bases matching TRBD1. With V trimmed by 1 base and J by 8 bases, 11 bases remained unmatched. CDR1 is MNHNS, CDR2 SASEGT, per germline. The CDR3 is made up of 16 amino acids. CDR3 amino acids: CASSEGYRGRNQGYTF. The DNA for the CDR3 is TGTGCCAGCAGTGAAGGGTACAGGGGGCGAAACCAAGGCTACACCTTC.

This clonotype was seen just once. This chain links TRBV6-8 with TRBJ2-5; TRBD2 is a possible D gene (7 bases). The DNA matches TRBJ2-7 better at its end, which makes the J call doubtful. Germline V gives CDR1 MNHGY, CDR2 SAAAGT. This CDR3 has 15 amino acids. CDR3 coding DNA: TGTGCCAGCTCACGGGCGGGGGCGACCTCCTACGAGCAGTACTTC. Protein product: CASSRAGATSYEQYF.

Relative to its sample, this clonotype is medium-sized. V and J are TRBV6-1 and TRBJ2-2; maybe TRBD2 (5 bases). V was pared by 7 bases and J by 5 bases, with 17 bases between. CDR1 is MNHNS and CDR2 is SASEGT in the germline V gene. This CDR3 comprises 15 residues. CDR3: CASTRTPGSTGELFF. The DNA for the CDR3 is TGTGCCAGCACTCGAACCCCGGGAAGTACCGGGGAGCTGTTTTTT.

This clonotype was detected a few times. This chain joins TRBV6-1 and TRBJ1-6; a possible D gene is TRBD1 (5 bases). The length of the CDR3 is 16 residues. V was trimmed by 8 bases and J by 5 bases, leaving 19 bases between them. Looked up from germline, CDR1 is MNHNS and CDR2 is SASEGT. The CDR3 nucleotides are TGTGCCAGCCCCGAGAGAGGGGAAGCGGATAATTCACCCCTCCACTTT. Encoded protein: CASPERGEADNSPLHF.

In nucleotides, the CDR3 is TGCGCCAGCAGCCCACAGGGATTTACTTCACCCCTCCACTTT. It translates to CASSPQGFTSPLHF. The J gene is TRBJ1-6, the V gene TRBV4-1; the D gene is possibly TRBD1 (6 bases). Germline V lookup: CDR1 MGHRA, CDR2 YSYEKL. V gave up 4 bases and J gave up 9 bases, with 13 bases separating them. The CDR3 loop spans 14 amino acids.

A remark on this clonotype: Without the conserved terminal phenylalanine or tryptophan, this CDR3 likely stems from a read error. It is unclear where the CDR3 begins or ends on the DNA, so no DNA is shown, and the CDR3 is as TCRdb lists it. The rearrangement joins TRBV6-8 to TRBJ1-3. CDR1 MNHGY and CDR2 SAAAGT come from the germline V gene. Ends included, the CDR3 has 15 residues. The chain's CDR3 is CASTPPPLSRAGVGA.

The table lists this clonotype with a few counts. The rearrangement joins TRBV6-1 to TRBJ2-5; TRBD1 is a possible D gene (6 bases). Trimming removed 1 base at V and 4 bases at J, with 13 bases between. The CDR3 length is 15 residues. The germline V gene has CDR1 MNHNS and CDR2 SASEGT. The CDR3 is CASSEVPTGRETQYF. The CDR3 bases are TGTGCCAGCAGTGAAGTTCCGACAGGAAGAGAGACCCAGTACTTC.